What follows are 9 T cell receptor beta chains derived from one specimen sequenced in a study of cytomegalovirus exposure and HLA in healthy donors. Primers for the PCR totalled 60 Vbeta and 13 Jbeta. Repertoires were generated with immunoSEQ multiplex PCR, while TCRdb's copy carries only in-frame clones and drops some. The sample consists of about 120,000 clones, under 85% of them appearing once. Sample: PBMCs. These receptors were obtained from a young man in good health and CMV-seropositive.

J is TRBJ2-7 and V is TRBV7-9; D gene unclear. The CDR3 totals 13 residues. Trimming shortened V by 1 base and J by 3 bases, and 7 bases separated the two germline ends. The germline V gene encodes CDR1 SEHNR and CDR2 FQNEAQ (reference sequence). Written as DNA, the CDR3 is TGTGCCAGCAGCTTAGACATTTACTACGAGCAGTACTTC. It codes for CASSLDIYYEQYF.

V usage is TRBV19 and J usage is TRBJ1-1; TRBD1 agrees at 7 bases. The CDR3 is made up of 12 amino acids. The trim removed 7 bases at V and 6 bases at J, leaving 5 bases unmatched. Germline values: CDR1 LNHDA, CDR2 SQIVND (reference sequence). The CDR3 DNA reads TGTGCCAGTAATGTAGGGGGCCCTGAAGCTTTCTTT. Protein: CASNVGGPEAFF.

The V gene is TRBV5-8, the J gene TRBJ2-7; no reliable D call. Germline V gives CDR1 SGHTS, CDR2 YDEGEE. The CDR3 is made up of 14 amino acids. V lost 1 base, J lost 3 bases, and 11 bases lay in between. CDR3 DNA: TGTGCCAGCAGCTTGCGCGGATTGCTCTACGAGCAGTACTTC. Translated, it gives CASSLRGLLYEQYF.

As DNA, the CDR3 is TGTGCCAGCAGCGCGGATCACGGGACAGGGGAACAGCCCCAGCATTTT. It codes for CASSADHGTGEQPQHF. This sequence joins TRBV5-4 and TRBJ1-5, with 10 nucleotides matching TRBD1. The germline CDR1 and CDR2 sequences are SGHNT and YYREEE (reference sequence). Losses at the gene ends were 4 bases for V and 7 bases for J; bases not matched to a gene: 11. The CDR3 consists of 16 residues.

This clone occurred a few times. The chain is built from TRBV11-3 and TRBJ1-1, with a possible D match to TRBD1 (6 bases). V was shortened by 5 bases and J by 4 bases, with 8 bases between the two germline ends. CDR3 length equals 12 residues. CDR1 is SGHNT, CDR2 YENEEA, per germline. CDR3 DNA sequence: TGTGCCAGCAGCCAAGGGGGCACTGAAGCTTTCTTT. This codes for CASSQGGTEAFF. Using reference TRBV11-3 and TRBJ1-1 for the parts outside the CDR3, the full variable domain is EAGVVQSPRYKIIEKKQPVAFWCNPISGHNTLYWYLQNLGQGPELLIRYENEEAVDDSQLPKDRFSAERLKGVDSTLKIQPAELGDSAVYLCASSQGGTEAFFGQGTRLTVV.

V gene TRBV5-1 combines with J gene TRBJ2-1; 8 bases are a match to TRBD2. Per the germline V gene, CDR1 is SGHRS and CDR2 is YFSETQ. This CDR3 contains 15 residues. Germline trimming cut 4 bases from V and 3 bases from J; bases unmatched to any gene: 6. For the CDR3, the DNA is TGCGCCAGCAGCGCGCGGGGGGTTTACTACAATGAGCAGTTCTTC. Amino acid sequence: CASSARGVYYNEQFF.

In its sample, this clone was seen a few times. This chain uses TRBV5-1 with TRBJ1-3; weak D call: TRBD1 (5 bases). Germline V gives CDR1 SGHRS, CDR2 YFSETQ. This CDR3 is built from 13 residues. Trimming pared 3 bases from V and 4 bases from J, leaving 8 bases between. The DNA of the CDR3 is TGCGCCAGCAGCTGGGCAGGGGGAAACACCATATATTTT. Translated: CASSWAGGNTIYF.

The chain is built from TRBV7-8 and TRBJ2-3; 9 bases match TRBD2. The junction had 15 bases not matched to a gene; V was cut back by 7 bases and J by 4 bases. This CDR3 has 17 residues. CDR1 is SGHVS and CDR2 is FQNEAQ in the germline V gene. The CDR3 is CASILTSLAGVPDTQYF. The CDR3 DNA sequence: TGTGCCAGCATTTTAACTTCCTTAGCGGGAGTGCCAGATACGCAGTATTTT.

This chain connects TRBV28 to TRBJ1-4, with TRBD1 matching 7 bases. This CDR3 contains 17 residues. The V gene's germline CDR1 is MDHEN and CDR2 SYDVKM. Trimming took 6 bases from V and 0 from J; bases not matched to a gene: 10. The CDR3 DNA sequence: TGTGCCAGCAGGACGCCGGGACAGCTATCAACTAATGAAAAACTGTTTTTT. Translated, it gives CASRTPGQLSTNEKLFF.